This T cell receptor (beta chain) was sequenced for a study of patients and donors after allogeneic stem cell transplantation. V gave up 5 bases and J gave up 6 bases; unmatched junction bases: 8. This CDR3 spans 14 amino acids. From the RT-PCR reads, TCRdb called clonotypes with MiXCR, one entry per CDR3 protein. Among about 200,000 distinct CDR3 sequences listed, about 40% were seen once. This clonotype has just a few counts. The J gene is TRBJ1-2, the V gene TRBV12-3 or TRBV12-4, with 8 bases matching TRBD1. The source is a human donor who was either an allogeneic HSCT recipient or a stem cell or donor lymphocyte infusion donor (not recorded which). It is not recorded whose cells these are; they may come from a transplant donor. The sequenced sample consisted of blood, either unsorted or a sorted T cell fraction (not recorded which). CDR3 sequence (DNA): TGTGCCAGCAGTCCGGACAGGGCGGTGGATGGCTACACCTTC. This codes for CASSPDRAVDGYTF.